This T cell receptor (beta chain) was retrieved from a study of beta chain features in type 1 diabetes. Regarding the study as a whole: VDJ junctions from patients with type 1 diabetes contained fewer insertions and more deletions. Researchers cautioned that cDNA sequencing could over-represent cells with high TCR expression. Among patients, naive, central memory and Treg TCRB repertoires appeared more similar than among healthy donors. In every one of the four CD4+ subsets, TCRB CDR3s were moderately but significantly shorter in Type 1 diabetes patients.

Expressed TCRB transcripts were sequenced after all isolated RNA was converted to cDNA. The assay was immunoSEQ multiplex PCR, and TCRdb's table has in-frame clones only and misses some. The sample has roughly 260,000 clones; about 11% are singletons. The ends lost 0 bases at V and 3 bases at J; junction bases unmatched: 1. This CDR3 has 15 amino acids. Germline lookup yields CDR1 MNHEY and CDR2 SVGAGI. A few counts support this clone. Antigen unknown. The sample holds other DNA sequences that translate to the same CDR3. The sample taken for sequencing was naive CD4+ T cells from blood. This sequence was found in a man aged 25 to 40 with type 1 diabetes. The rearrangement joins TRBV6-5 to TRBJ2-7; 11 nucleotides match TRBD1. CDR3 in amino acids: CASSYSGTGGYEQYF. CDR3 bases: TGTGCCAGCAGTTACTCAGGGACAGGGGGCTACGAGCAGTACTTC.